This entry describes one T cell receptor beta chain. Its antigen is not known. An end of the junction differs from the germline gene, which may be a read error. The germline CDR1 and CDR2 sequences are SGHRS and YFSETQ. CDR3 length: 13 amino acids. The data derive from a study of radiation and T cells in renal cell carcinoma. Study conclusions and caveats: Without pretreatment biopsies, baseline tumor clonotype presence was undetermined. In blood, top tumor clones expanded by 2 weeks, shrinking by 4.

Sample time point: blood 2 weeks post-SBRT. Treatment indicated: 15 Gy SBRT to primary tumor, nephrectomy 4 weeks later. This renal cell carcinoma was of the clear cell type. Data came from immunoSEQ multiplex PCR; TCRdb stores just in-frame clones and leaves some out. The data show about 130,000 clones, around 81% seen once. The rearrangement links TRBV5-1 to TRBJ1-4, with D possibly being TRBD1 (5 bases). This sequence originates from a man aged 45-65 years with renal cell carcinoma. The material sequenced was blood, taken from a patient whose treatment included radiotherapy and nephrectomy. CDR3 sequence (DNA): TGCGCCAGCAGTTTGGGGGCTAATGAAAAACTGTTTTTT. Translation: CASSLGANEKLFF.